One and the same sample provided the 19 T cell receptor beta chains below, sequenced in a study of cytomegalovirus exposure and HLA in healthy donors. The protocol was immunoSEQ multiplex PCR, while the TCRdb copy is restricted to in-frame clones and leaves out a portion. The table shows hundreds of thousands of clones, with 88% occurring only once. The sample consisted of PBMCs. All receptors derive from a woman in her late teens or twenties in good health and CMV-seronegative.

The V call is TRBV29-1, the J call TRBJ2-5; 9 nucleotides match TRBD2. With V trimmed by 7 bases and J by 1 base, 4 bases remained unmatched. From germline, CDR1 is SQVTM and CDR2 ANQGSEA. This CDR3 region has 13 residues. The CDR3 coding sequence is TGCAGCGGACGGGGACTAGCCCAAGAGACCCAGTACTTC. It specifies CSGRGLAQETQYF.

The chain uses TRBV14 and TRBJ2-7, with D perhaps matching TRBD2 (5 bases). The length of the CDR3 is 16 residues. The germline V gene has CDR1 SGHDN and CDR2 FVKESK. V dropped 0 bases and J dropped 0 bases, with 12 bases sitting between them. The CDR3 DNA follows: TGTGCCAGCAGCCAAGATCCAGGTGGGAGCTCCTACGAGCAGTACTTC. This codes for CASSQDPGGSSYEQYF.

This clone was counted only a few times. The rearrangement links TRBV2 to TRBJ2-1; D is possibly TRBD2 (7 bases). The V and J ends lost 5 bases and 6 bases respectively, with 20 bases between them. The CDR3 is 16 amino acids. Germline V gene lookup returns CDR1 SNHLY and CDR2 FYNNEI. The CDR3 reads CASSRDRGAGVNEQFF. The CDR3, as DNA: TGTGCCAGCAGTAGGGACCGGGGGGCCGGGGTCAATGAGCAGTTCTTC.

V usage is TRBV7-7 and J usage is TRBJ2-7; TRBD1 matches at 9 bases. CDR1 is SSHAT and CDR2 is FNYEAQ in the germline V gene (reference sequence). The trim removed 5 bases at V and 5 bases at J, leaving 10 bases unmatched. This CDR3 region has 15 residues. In DNA form, the CDR3 reads TGTGCCAGCAGCCTTAGCCGGGACAGGGCCGACGAGCAGTACTTC. This codes for CASSLSRDRADEQYF. Together with reference TRBV7-7 and TRBJ2-7, the CDR3 gives the full variable domain: GAGVSQSPRYKVTKRGQDVTLRCDPISSHATLYWYQQALGQGPEFLTYFNYEAQPDKSGLPSDRFSAERPEGSISTLTIQRTEQRDSAMYRCASSLSRDRADEQYFGPGTRLTVT.

V and J are TRBV6-1 and TRBJ2-3; 13 nucleotides agree with TRBD2. Germline loops: CDR1 MNHNS, CDR2 SASEGT. This CDR3 region has 14 residues. Trimming removed 4 bases from V and 6 bases from J; junction bases left unmatched: 1. The DNA of the CDR3 is TGTGCCAGCAGTGGACTAGCGGGGGGTGATACGCAGTATTTT. This encodes CASSGLAGGDTQYF.

The rearrangement joins TRBV29-1 to TRBJ1-2, with a possible D match to TRBD1 (5 bases). Germline CDR1 and CDR2: SQVTM and ANQGSEA. The CDR3 is made up of 14 amino acids. V lost 6 bases and J 5 bases, leaving 19 bases between the germline ends. The CDR3 DNA follows: TGCAGCGTCCAGGGAGGGTTAGGTGGTTATGGCTACACCTTC. This translates into CSVQGGLGGYGYTF. Full variable domain (rest looked up from reference TRBV29-1 and TRBJ1-2): SAVISQKPSRDICQRGTSLTIQCQVDSQVTMMFWYRQQPGQSLTLIATANQGSEATYESGFVIDKFPISRPNLTFSTLTVSNMSPEDSSIYLCSVQGGLGGYGYTFGSGTRLTVV.

This sequence joins TRBV5-1 and TRBJ1-1; D gene unclear. Germline V gene sequence: CDR1 SGHRS, CDR2 YFSETQ. The V end was cut by 1 base, the J end by 7 bases, with 14 bases between. CDR3 size: 14 residues. Here the CDR3 DNA reads TGCGCCAGCAGCTTGTCCTCCACACGAAGTGAAGCTTTCTTT. Translated: CASSLSSTRSEAFF.

V is TRBV28 and J is TRBJ1-6, with 8 bases that match TRBD1. Trimming cost V 5 bases and J 9 bases; bases outside gene matches: 12. The germline V gene has CDR1 MDHEN and CDR2 SYDVKM. This CDR3 region has 16 residues. Here the CDR3 DNA reads TGTGCCAGCAGTAGACAGGGGCGCCTGCGGGTTTCACCCCTCCACTTT. Translation: CASSRQGRLRVSPLHF.

This chain connects TRBV7-5 to TRBJ1-1. TRBV7-5 is a pseudogene. The length of the CDR3 is 14 residues. The chain's CDR3 is CARSAEPRRREAFF. The DNA of the CDR3 is TGTGCCAGAAGCGCCGAACCCCGACGGAGAGAAGCTTTCTTT.

The rearrangement joins TRBV9 to TRBJ2-7; 7 bases are shared with TRBD2. CDR1 and CDR2 from the germline V gene are SGDLS and YYNGEE. The V segment lost 3 bases and the J segment 6 bases; nucleotides outside the gene matches: 9. The CDR3 covers 14 residues. This CDR3 reads CASSADAGASEQYF. In DNA, the CDR3 is TGTGCCAGCAGCGCCGACGCGGGAGCGAGCGAGCAGTACTTC.

In this sample, this clone turned up a few times. The chain links TRBV5-1 to TRBJ2-3, with TRBD1 identical over 8 bases. This CDR3 spans 15 amino acids. The junction had 10 bases not matched to a gene; V was cut back by 4 bases and J by 6 bases. The germline V gene has CDR1 SGHRS and CDR2 YFSETQ. CDR3 DNA sequence: TGCGCCAGCAGCGGGGGACAGGTACAATCGGATACGCAGTATTTT. This translates into CASSGGQVQSDTQYF.

CDR3 protein: CASSDRDDYGYTF. The CDR3 nucleotides read TGTGCCAGCAGTGACAGGGATGACTATGGCTACACCTTC. V usage is TRBV2 and J usage is TRBJ1-2; a weak D match, TRBD1 (5 bases). V shed 3 bases and J shed 3 bases, with 8 bases lying between them. CDR1 is SNHLY and CDR2 is FYNNEI in the germline V gene. This CDR3 has 13 residues.

The chain uses TRBV6-6 and TRBJ2-7; 7 bases are shared with TRBD2. Germline V gene data show CDR1 as MNHNY and CDR2 as SVGAGI (reference sequence). V gave up 2 bases and J gave up 4 bases; unmatched junction bases: 11. This CDR3 has 16 residues. As DNA, the CDR3 is TGTGCCAGCAGTTACCCGATGGTGGGAGGGAGGTACGAGCAGTACTTC. This translates into CASSYPMVGGRYEQYF.

This clone has only one observation. V and J are TRBV6-1 and TRBJ1-1, with D perhaps TRBD1 (6 bases). V gave up 1 base and J gave up 5 bases, with 14 bases separating them. This CDR3 region has 15 residues. The germline V gene encodes CDR1 MNHNS and CDR2 SASEGT. The CDR3 coding sequence is TGTGCCAGCAGTGAAGATGACAGGACGATGACTGAAGCTTTCTTT. As protein: CASSEDDRTMTEAFF.

This chain uses TRBV28 with TRBJ2-1, with a weak D call TRBD2 (6 bases). Trimming pared 3 bases from V and 3 bases from J, leaving 30 bases between. This CDR3 has 21 residues. Germline CDR1 reads MDHEN; CDR2 reads SYDVKM. CDR3 sequence: CASSFKSSYQTRRSIYNEQFF. The CDR3 DNA reads as TGTGCCAGCAGTTTTAAGTCGTCATACCAGACTAGACGCTCGATCTACAATGAGCAGTTCTTC.

This rearrangement joins TRBV25-1 to TRBJ2-1, with 9 bases lining up with TRBD2. The CDR3 contains 14 residues. CDR1 is MGHDK and CDR2 is SYGVNS in the germline V gene. Trimming at V came to 2 bases and at J to 7 bases, leaving 3 bases not matched to a gene. This CDR3 is CASSEGTSWNEQFF. The CDR3, as DNA: TGTGCCAGCAGTGAAGGGACTAGCTGGAATGAGCAGTTCTTC.

This chain joins TRBV27 and TRBJ2-4, with TRBD2 as a possible D gene (6 bases). The germline gives CDR1 MNHEY, CDR2 SMNVEV (reference sequence). There are 18 residues in the CDR3. V was pared by 0 bases and J by 4 bases, with 19 bases between. For the CDR3, the DNA is TGTGCCAGCAGTTTATCGCTTCCGTACGTAGCGGCTAAAAACATTCAGTACTTC. Amino acid sequence: CASSLSLPYVAAKNIQYF.

The chain has TRBV2 and TRBJ1-1, with TRBD1 as a possible D gene (6 bases). This CDR3 is 11 amino acids long. Germline CDR1 SNHLY, CDR2 FYNNEI. V was clipped by 10 bases and J by 4 bases, with 10 bases between them. DNA for the CDR3: TGTGCCATCCGAGGGGGCACTGAAGCTTTCTTT. It yields the protein CAIRGGTEAFF.

This clone was observed a single time. This CDR3 reads CASSQLGLAGGGDTQYF. CDR3 in DNA: TGCGCCAGCAGCCAACTCGGACTAGCGGGAGGTGGAGATACGCAGTATTTT. The chain employs TRBV4-3 and TRBJ2-3; TRBD2 matches at 14 bases. CDR1 and CDR2 (germline): LGHNA, YSLEER. V dropped 2 bases and J dropped 5; count of bases not matched to a gene: 6. The CDR3 runs 17 residues.